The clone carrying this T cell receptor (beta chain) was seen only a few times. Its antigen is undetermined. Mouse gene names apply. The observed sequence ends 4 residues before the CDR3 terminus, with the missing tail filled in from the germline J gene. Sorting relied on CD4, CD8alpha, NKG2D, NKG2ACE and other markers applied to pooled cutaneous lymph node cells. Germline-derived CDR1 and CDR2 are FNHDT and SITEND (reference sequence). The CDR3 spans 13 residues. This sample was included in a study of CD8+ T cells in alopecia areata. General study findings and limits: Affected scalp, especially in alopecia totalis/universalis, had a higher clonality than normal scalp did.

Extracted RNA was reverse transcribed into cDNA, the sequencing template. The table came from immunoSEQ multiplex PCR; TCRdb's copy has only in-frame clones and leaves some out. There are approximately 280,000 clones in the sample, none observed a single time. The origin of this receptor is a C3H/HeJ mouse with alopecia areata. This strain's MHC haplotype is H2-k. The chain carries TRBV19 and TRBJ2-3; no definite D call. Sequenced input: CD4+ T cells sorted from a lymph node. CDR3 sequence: CASSIDNLETLYF. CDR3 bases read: TGTGCCAGCAGTATAGACAATCTAGAA.